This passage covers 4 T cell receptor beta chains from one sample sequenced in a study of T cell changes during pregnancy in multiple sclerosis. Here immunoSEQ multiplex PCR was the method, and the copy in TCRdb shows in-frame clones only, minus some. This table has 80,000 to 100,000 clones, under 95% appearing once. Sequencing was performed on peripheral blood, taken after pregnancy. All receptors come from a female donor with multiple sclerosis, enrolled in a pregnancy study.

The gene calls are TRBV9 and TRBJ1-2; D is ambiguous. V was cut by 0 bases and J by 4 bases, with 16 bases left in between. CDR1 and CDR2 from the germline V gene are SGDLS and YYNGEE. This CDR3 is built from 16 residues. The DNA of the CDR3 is TGTGCCAGCAGCGTAGGCGGCAGTCCTGGATCCTATGGCTACACCTTC. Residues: CASSVGGSPGSYGYTF.

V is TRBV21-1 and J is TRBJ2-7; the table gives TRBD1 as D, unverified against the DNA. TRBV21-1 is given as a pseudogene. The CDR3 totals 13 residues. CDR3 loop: CASSRAQPDEQYF. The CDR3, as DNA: TGTGCCAGCAGCAGGGCTCAACCCGACGAGCAGTACTTC.

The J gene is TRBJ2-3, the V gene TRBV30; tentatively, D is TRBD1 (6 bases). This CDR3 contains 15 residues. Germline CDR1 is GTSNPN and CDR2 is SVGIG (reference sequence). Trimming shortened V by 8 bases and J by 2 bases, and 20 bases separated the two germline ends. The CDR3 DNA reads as TGTGCCCGAAACCACGTAGGGGGAGTCACAGATACGCAGTATTTT. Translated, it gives CARNHVGGVTDTQYF.

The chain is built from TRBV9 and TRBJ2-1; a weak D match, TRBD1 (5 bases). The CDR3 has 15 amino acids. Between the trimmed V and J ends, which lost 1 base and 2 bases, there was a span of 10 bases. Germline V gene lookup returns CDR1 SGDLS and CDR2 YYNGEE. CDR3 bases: TGTGCCAGCAGCGTATTGCTAGGGGCCTACAATGAGCAGTTCTTC. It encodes CASSVLLGAYNEQFF.